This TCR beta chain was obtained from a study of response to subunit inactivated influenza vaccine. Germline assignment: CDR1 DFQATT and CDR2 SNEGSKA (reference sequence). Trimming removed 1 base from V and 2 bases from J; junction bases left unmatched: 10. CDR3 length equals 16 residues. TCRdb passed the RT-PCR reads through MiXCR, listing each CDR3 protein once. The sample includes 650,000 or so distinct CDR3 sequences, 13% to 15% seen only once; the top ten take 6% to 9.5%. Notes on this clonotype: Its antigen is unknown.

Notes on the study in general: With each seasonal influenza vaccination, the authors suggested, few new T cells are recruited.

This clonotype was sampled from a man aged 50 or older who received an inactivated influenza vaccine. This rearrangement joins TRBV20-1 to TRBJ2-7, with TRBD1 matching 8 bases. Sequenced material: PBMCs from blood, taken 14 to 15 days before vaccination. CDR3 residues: CSARAFSGTGAYEQYF. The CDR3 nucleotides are TGCAGTGCTAGAGCTTTCTCCGGGACAGGCGCCTACGAGCAGTACTTC.